This is a list of T cell receptor beta chains from one sample in a study of technical replicates of blood from several donors. The repertoire was sequenced with immunoSEQ multiplex PCR; TCRdb's copy has only in-frame clones and lacks some. This table has roughly 80,000 clones, just under 95% appearing once. The sequencing sample was made of T cells isolated from PBMCs. All receptors come from a human donor in good health. Each CDR3 is given with its conserved first and last residue. A D gene is named only where the DNA matches it firmly. A row's size may be missing; if present it is once, few, many or a size class.

>TRBJ2-1|NA|TRBV11-2|NA
TGTGCCAGCACCCTGGGGCATGAGCAGTTCTTC
CASTLGHEQFF
>TRBJ2-7|NA|TRBV28|NA
TGTGCCAGCAGTTTCCAACAGCCCTACGAGCAGTACTTC
CASSFQQPYEQYF
>TRBJ1-2|TRBD1|TRBV19|NA
TGTGCCAGTAGTAGACAGGGGGCATACAACTATGGCTACACCTTC
CASSRQGAYNYGYTF
>TRBJ1-5|NA|TRBV11-2|NA
TGTGCCAGCAGCTCAACAGGTGGTCAGCCCCAGCATTTT
CASSSTGGQPQHF
>TRBJ1-1|NA|TRBV6-5|once
TGTGCCAGCAGCTGGACAGAGAACACTGAAGCTTTCTTT
CASSWTENTEAFF
>TRBJ1-4|NA|TRBV18|NA
TGTGCCAGCTCACCAATTCGGGGAGAACTGTTTTTT
CASSPIRGELFF
>TRBJ2-1|NA|TRBV4-2|NA
TGTGCCAGCAGCCATGTAAGCGGAAGCTCCTACAATGAGCAGTTCTTC
CASSHVSGSSYNEQFF
>TRBJ1-2|NA|TRBV28|NA
TGTGCCAGCAGTTTGGGCAACGCTCGAGATGGCTACACCTTC
CASSLGNARDGYTF
>TRBJ2-2|TRBD1|TRBV10-3|NA
TGTGCCATTAGAAAGATTGACAGGGGGCAAACCGGGGAGCTGTTTTTT
CAIRKIDRGQTGELFF
>TRBJ1-1|TRBD1|TRBV6-5|NA
TGTGCCAGTCTGGGACAGATGAACACTGAAGCTTTCTTT
CASLGQMNTEAFF
>TRBJ2-1|NA|TRBV19|NA
TGTGCCAGTAGTTTGGAAGGGGTGCGTGAGCAGTTCTTC
CASSLEGVREQFF
>TRBJ1-2|NA|TRBV18|NA
TGTGCCAGCGGGTCAGGCTCTTCCTATGGCTACACCTTC
CASGSGSSYGYTF
>TRBJ1-2|NA|TRBV11-2|NA
TGTGCCAGCAGCTTATGGGCCTATGGCTACACCTTC
CASSLWAYGYTF
>TRBJ1-5|TRBD1|TRBV27|NA
TGTGCCAGTCGGACGACAGGGTTGAACAATCAGCCCCAGCATTTT
CASRTTGLNNQPQHF
>TRBJ1-1|NA|TRBV4-1|NA
TGCGCCAGCAGCCAAGGGCAGGGGAACACTGAAGCTTTCTTT
CASSQGQGNTEAFF
>TRBJ2-7|NA|TRBV9|NA
TGTGCCAGCAGCGTAGAGCCAGAGGTCTACGAGCAGTACTTC
CASSVEPEVYEQYF
>TRBJ2-1|TRBD2|TRBV27|NA
TGTGCCAGCAGTTTTCTCAGCGGGAGCTCCTACAATGAGCAGTTCTTC
CASSFLSGSSYNEQFF
>TRBJ2-3|TRBD2|TRBV9|NA
TGTGCCAGCAGCCTCCGACTAGCGGGAGCAACAGATACGCAGTATTTT
CASSLRLAGATDTQYF
>TRBJ1-2|TRBD1|TRBV30|NA
TGTGCCTGGAGGAGACAGGGGTCAGGCTACACCTTC
CAWRRQGSGYTF
>TRBJ1-2|NA|TRBV7-2|NA
TGTGCCAGCAGCCCGGGAGTTGGCTATGGCTACACCTTC
CASSPGVGYGYTF
>TRBJ1-2|NA|TRBV18|NA
TGTGCCAGCTCTTCCGGACAAGGCAATGGCTACACCTTC
CASSSGQGNGYTF
>TRBJ1-5|NA|TRBV9|few
TGTGCCAGCAGCGTAGATGGGGCAGTGGGGCAGCCCCAGCATTTT
CASSVDGAVGQPQHF
>TRBJ1-4|NA|TRBV18|NA
TGTGCCAGCTCACCTAACAGCCCGTCTAATGAAAAACTGTTTTTT
CASSPNSPSNEKLFF
>TRBJ1-1|NA|TRBV7-9|NA
TGTGCCAGCAGCTTAAAAGGGGGCACTGAAGCTTTCTTT
CASSLKGGTEAFF
>TRBJ2-2|NA|TRBV5-1|NA
TGCGCCAGCAGCTTGTCCCGATCGACATACGCGAACACCGGGGAGCTGTTTTTT
CASSLSRSTYANTGELFF
>TRBJ1-5|TRBD1|TRBV5-4|NA
TGTGCCAGCAGCGCCGACAGGGGGCTGAGTCAGCCCCAGCATTTT
CASSADRGLSQPQHF
>TRBJ1-1|TRBD1|TRBV30|NA
TGTGCCTGGAGGGACAGGGGTTATTGGGGCACTGAAGCTTTCTTT
CAWRDRGYWGTEAFF
>TRBJ1-1|NA|TRBV7-9|NA
TGTGCCAGCAGCTTAGATAACAGGAAGAACACTGAAGCTTTCTTT
CASSLDNRKNTEAFF
>TRBJ2-4|TRBD1|TRBV6-5|NA
TGTGCCAGCATTTGTGGGACAGGAAAGAACTTC
CASICGTGKNF
>TRBJ2-1|NA|TRBV5-4|NA
TGTGCCAGCAGCTTGGAACTATCAAACAATGAGCAGTTCTTC
CASSLELSNNEQFF
>TRBJ1-5|NA|TRBV9|NA
TGTGCCAGCAGCGTAGGGGCAGGCAATCAGCCCCAGCATTTT
CASSVGAGNQPQHF
>TRBJ2-7|TRBD2|TRBV14|NA
TGTGCCAGCAGCCAACCGGATCGGGAGCGGGAGGGCCCCGGGGCCTACGAGCAGTACTTC
CASSQPDREREGPGAYEQYF
>TRBJ2-1|TRBD2|TRBV29-1|NA
TGCAGCGTTGAGCGGGAGGGCCGAGAGCAGTTCTTC
CSVEREGREQFF
>TRBJ1-2|NA|TRBV7-9|once
TGTGCCAGCAGCTTAGGATTTATAGGGTACGGGGAGAACGGAACCTTC
CASSLGFIGYGENGTF
>TRBJ2-5|TRBD1|TRBV11-3|NA
TGTGCCAGCAGCCCCGACAGGGTAGAGACCCAGTACTTC
CASSPDRVETQYF
>TRBJ2-5|NA|TRBV12-2|NA
TGTGCAAGTCGCTTAGTACCCGGCGGGACGGAGACCCAGTACTTC
CASRLVPGGTETQYF
>TRBJ2-3|TRBD2|TRBV4-1|NA
TGCGCCAGCAGCCTCAATGGGATGGCGGGAGGAGCAGATACGCAGTATTTT
CASSLNGMAGGADTQYF
>TRBJ2-6|NA|TRBV7-2|NA
TGTGCCAGCAGCCGCGAGGGGGGGTCTGGGGCCAACGTCCTGACTTTC
CASSREGGSGANVLTF
>TRBJ2-1|NA|TRBV5-1|once
TGCGCCAGCAGCTTGTGGGAGTACAATGAGCAGTTCTTC
CASSLWEYNEQFF
>TRBJ2-7|TRBD2|TRBV28|NA
TGTGCCAGCAGTTTAAGCGGGGAAGGTTACGAGCAGTACTTC
CASSLSGEGYEQYF
>TRBJ2-7|NA|TRBV4-3|NA
TGCGCCACGCGAAGGGGACTTGGGTTC
CATRRGLGF
>TRBJ2-3|TRBD2|TRBV11-1|NA
TGTGCCAGCAGCTTAGAGCGTCTAGCGGGAGGGCCAGCGCAGTATTTT
CASSLERLAGGPAQYF
>TRBJ2-7|NA|TRBV9|NA
TGTGCCAGCAGCCCAAGACTAGTGAGTCGTTCCTACGAGCAGTACTTC
CASSPRLVSRSYEQYF
>TRBJ2-2|NA|TRBV18|once
TGTGCCAGCTCACTCAGTCTCCGGGACTTCAACACCGGGGAGCTGTTTTTT
CASSLSLRDFNTGELFF